This is a list of T cell receptor beta chains from one sample in a study of Graves' ophthalmopathy and Graves' hyperthyroidism. TCRdb re-called the multiplex PCR reads through MiXCR, storing one row per CDR3 protein. The sample contains hundreds of thousands of distinct CDR3 sequences, about 20% of which appear only once. Material for sequencing was peripheral blood. These receptor sequences come from a woman between 18 and 29 years old with stable Graves' hyperthyroidism. Some clones in this sample may be carry-over from other donors' samples. Both conserved end residues are part of each CDR3. The D gene is left open where the match is weak. Rows give clone size only sometimes, using once, few, many, or a class for an expanded clone.

j_gene,v_gene,abundance,d_gene,CDR3aa,CDR3nt
TRBJ2-7,TRBV20-1,many,TRBD1,CSARSWDRLSYEQYF,TGCAGTGCTAGATCTTGGGACAGGTTGTCCTACGAGCAGTACTTC
TRBJ1-6,TRBV30,NA,NA,CAWTVSYNSPLHF,TGTGCCTGGACGGTCTCCTATAATTCACCCCTCCACTTT
TRBJ1-2,TRBV20-1,many,TRBD1,CSAPDRVLYGYTF,TGCAGTGCGCCGGACAGGGTTCTATATGGCTACACCTTC
TRBJ2-7,TRBV7-6,NA,NA,CASRRLQGEQYF,TGTGCCAGCAGACGGTTGCAGGGCGAGCAGTACTTC
TRBJ1-1,TRBV4-3,many,NA,CASSPGPSEHYPEAFF,TGCGCCAGCAGCCCGGGCCCAAGTGAACATTACCCTGAAGCTTTCTTT
TRBJ1-2,TRBV24-1,NA,NA,CATSDLDTAYGYTF,TGTGCCACCAGTGATTTGGACACGGCCTATGGCTACACCTTC
TRBJ1-1,TRBV20-1,few,TRBD1,CSARDVRGPGTEAFF,TGCAGTGCTAGAGATGTCAGGGGGCCGGGGACTGAAGCTTTCTTT
TRBJ1-2,TRBV25-1,many,TRBD1,CASSDNRGSFYGYTF,TGTGCCAGCAGTGACAACAGGGGCTCGTTCTATGGCTACACCTTC
TRBJ2-5,TRBV7-2,NA,TRBD2,CASSLAPGAGGETEYF,TGTGCCAGCAGCTTAGCCCCTGGGGCGGGGGGAGAGACGGAGTACTTC
TRBJ2-7,TRBV28,many,NA,CASRSNYEQYF,TGTGCCAGCAGAAGTAACTACGAGCAGTACTTC
TRBJ2-7,TRBV6-1,many,NA,CASSEEQDAYEQYF,TGTGCCAGCAGTGAAGAACAGGACGCCTACGAGCAGTACTTC
TRBJ2-2,TRBV7-3,many,NA,CASSFGGPGELFF,TGTGCCAGCAGCTTTGGTGGGCCCGGGGAGCTGTTTTTT
TRBJ2-7,TRBV28,NA,TRBD1,CASSLWDRDHEQYF,TGTGCCAGCAGTTTGTGGGACAGGGACCACGAGCAGTACTTC
TRBJ2-7,TRBV20-1,many,NA,CSAGPALSYEQYF,TGCAGTGCGGGGCCAGCCCTATCCTACGAGCAGTACTTC
TRBJ1-2,TRBV30,many,TRBD1,CAWFRDRGGYTF,TGTGCCTGGTTCCGGGACAGGGGTGGCTACACCTTC
TRBJ2-6,TRBV27,NA,NA,CASSRGTGANVLTF,TGTGCCAGCAGTAGGGGAACTGGGGCCAACGTCCTGACTTTC
TRBJ2-2,TRBV12-3/TRBV12-4,once,TRBD2,CASSMPSGENTGELFF,TGTGCCAGCAGTATGCCTAGCGGGGAGAACACCGGGGAGCTGTTTTTT
TRBJ1-2,TRBV20-1,many,TRBD1,CSASGQGEGYGYTF,TGCAGTGCCTCAGGACAGGGGGAAGGCTATGGCTACACCTTC
TRBJ2-7,TRBV2,many,NA,CASSPSWGEQYF,TGTGCCAGCAGTCCTAGCTGGGGCGAGCAGTACTTC